A selection of T cell receptor beta chains follows, all from one sample in a study of tumor-infiltrating lymphocytes in primary liver carcinoma. In TCRdb, the multiplex PCR reads were re-called with MiXCR into one record per CDR3 protein. The sample lists 20,000 to 25,000 distinct CDR3 sequences; around 77% were seen once. Sequenced input: liver tumor tissue from sampling region 5. Receptors were obtained from a woman between 25 and 40 years old with primary liver carcinoma and hepatitis B virus infection. Each CDR3 is given with its conserved first and last residue. D genes are given only for firm matches. Some rows have no size entry. The others give once, few or many, or a class for an expanded clone.

abundance: -
v_gene: TRBV11-2
d_gene: -
j_gene: TRBJ2-7
CDR3aa: CVSSPSNTGKRYF
CDR3nt: TGTGTCAGCAGCCCCTCGAATACGGGCAAGCGGTACTTC

abundance: -
v_gene: TRBV13
d_gene: -
j_gene: TRBJ1-1
CDR3aa: CASRIGGSNTEALF
CDR3nt: TGTGCCAGCAGGATAGGGGGTTCAAACACTGAAGCTCTCTTT

abundance: -
v_gene: TRBV5-1
d_gene: TRBD2
j_gene: TRBJ2-7
CDR3aa: CARSFSGRAYEQYF
CDR3nt: TGCGCCAGAAGCTTTAGCGGGCGAGCCTACGAGCAGTACTTC

abundance: -
v_gene: TRBV28
d_gene: TRBD1
j_gene: TRBJ2-7
CDR3aa: CASSRGQEAIEQYF
CDR3nt: TGTGCAAGCAGTCGGGGACAGGAGGCGATCGAGCAGTACTTC

abundance: -
v_gene: TRBV7-2
d_gene: -
j_gene: TRBJ1-1
CDR3aa: CAGRFTGTQNTEAFF
CDR3nt: TGTGCCGGCAGATTTACCGGGACACAGAACACTGAAGCTTTCTTT

abundance: -
v_gene: TRBV7-8
d_gene: -
j_gene: TRBJ1-6
CDR3aa: CASSIQGRDNSPLHF
CDR3nt: TGTGCCAGCAGCATCCAGGGGAGGGATAATTCACCCCTCCACTTT

abundance: -
v_gene: TRBV28
d_gene: -
j_gene: TRBJ1-5
CDR3aa: CAGNHHSRVSNQPQHF
CDR3nt: TGTGCCGGCAACCACCACAGTCGGGTCTCTAATCAGCCCCAGCATTTT

abundance: -
v_gene: TRBV7-8
d_gene: -
j_gene: TRBJ1-1
CDR3aa: CASSSVPPDGLAFF
CDR3nt: TGTGCCAGCAGCTCAGTTCCCCCCGATGGGCTCGCTTTCTTT

abundance: -
v_gene: TRBV5-6
d_gene: -
j_gene: TRBJ1-5
CDR3aa: CASSLWAAPNQPQHF
CDR3nt: TGTGCCAGCAGCTTGTGGGCGGCTCCTAATCAGCCCCAGCATTTT

abundance: large
v_gene: TRBV28
d_gene: TRBD1
j_gene: TRBJ1-5
CDR3aa: CASSVSGTGQHF
CDR3nt: TGTGCCAGCAGTGTCTCCGGGACAGGCCAGCATTTT

abundance: -
v_gene: TRBV28
d_gene: -
j_gene: TRBJ1-5
CDR3aa: CTSGVSGTGQHF
CDR3nt: TGTACCAGCGGTGTCTCCGGGACGGGCCAGCATTTT

abundance: -
v_gene: TRBV11-2
d_gene: -
j_gene: TRBJ2-7
CDR3aa: CASSTTGLVGEQYF
CDR3nt: TGTGCTAGCAGTACCACCGGACTCGTCGGGGAGCAGTACTTC

abundance: -
v_gene: TRBV29-1
d_gene: -
j_gene: TRBJ2-1
CDR3aa: CSAATGVSLNEPFF
CDR3nt: TGCAGCGCCGCGACAGGAGTAAGTCTCAATGAGCCGTTCTTC

abundance: -
v_gene: TRBV19
d_gene: -
j_gene: TRBJ2-2
CDR3aa: CARSIWTGELFF
CDR3nt: TGTGCCCGCAGTATTTGGACCGGGGAGCTGTTTTTT

abundance: few
v_gene: TRBV5-4
d_gene: -
j_gene: TRBJ2-3
CDR3aa: CASSFSTVTQYF
CDR3nt: TGTGCCAGCAGCTTCTCCACGGTTACGCAGTATTTT

abundance: -
v_gene: TRBV5-1
d_gene: -
j_gene: TRBJ2-7
CDR3aa: CASNLGHRDSQCEQYF
CDR3nt: TGCGCCAGCAACCTGGGACATAGGGATTCTCAATGCGAGCAGTACTTC

abundance: many
v_gene: TRBV24-1
d_gene: TRBD2
j_gene: TRBJ2-1
CDR3aa: CATGNLAAIYNEQFF
CDR3nt: TGTGCCACCGGGAATCTAGCGGCCATCTACAATGAGCAGTTCTTC

abundance: -
v_gene: TRBV11-2
d_gene: -
j_gene: TRBJ2-1
CDR3aa: CVSSGYCDNEQFF
CDR3nt: TGTGTCAGCAGTGGTTACTGCGACAATGAGCAGTTCTTC

abundance: -
v_gene: TRBV5-6
d_gene: TRBD2
j_gene: TRBJ2-1
CDR3aa: CASSLRLAYNEQLF
CDR3nt: TGTGCCAGCAGTTTGAGACTAGCTTACAATGAGCAGTTATTC

abundance: -
v_gene: TRBV11-2
d_gene: -
j_gene: TRBJ1-2
CDR3aa: CVSCRRGRGDYGYTF
CDR3nt: TGTGTCAGCTGCCGCAGGGGACGCGGGGACTATGGCTACACCTTC

abundance: -
v_gene: TRBV6-1
d_gene: -
j_gene: TRBJ2-2
CDR3aa: CASSETPSVGAANTGELFF
CDR3nt: TGTGCAAGCAGTGAAACCCCTTCCGTGGGCGCCGCGAACACCGGGGAGCTGTTTTTT

abundance: -
v_gene: TRBV6-5
d_gene: -
j_gene: TRBJ2-1
CDR3aa: CASSYAVTSGTDEQFF
CDR3nt: TGTGCCAGCAGTTACGCCGTGACTAGTGGGACCGATGAGCAGTTCTTC

abundance: -
v_gene: TRBV11-2
d_gene: -
j_gene: TRBJ1-1
CDR3aa: CASSLGGGSEAFF
CDR3nt: TGTGCCAGCAGCTTAGGCGGGGGTAGTGAAGCTTTCTTT

abundance: large
v_gene: TRBV29-1
d_gene: -
j_gene: TRBJ2-1
CDR3aa: CSVDQNEQFF
CDR3nt: TGCAGCGTAGATCAAAATGAGCAGTTCTTC

abundance: -
v_gene: TRBV4-1
d_gene: -
j_gene: TRBJ2-3
CDR3aa: CASSQLGMAAEDSDMQYF
CDR3nt: TGCGCCAGCAGCCAACTAGGCATGGCAGCCGAAGACTCGGATATGCAGTATTTT

abundance: once
v_gene: TRBV11-2
d_gene: -
j_gene: TRBJ2-3
CDR3aa: CASSQMRQGRGDTQYF
CDR3nt: TGTGCCAGCAGCCAGATGCGACAGGGGAGGGGAGATACTCAGTATTTT

abundance: -
v_gene: TRBV6-5
d_gene: TRBD2
j_gene: TRBJ2-7
CDR3aa: CASQDSGSSPSYEQYF
CDR3nt: TGTGCCAGCCAAGATAGCGGGAGTTCCCCTTCCTACGAGCAGTACTTC

abundance: -
v_gene: TRBV11-2
d_gene: -
j_gene: TRBJ1-3
CDR3aa: CASGLGNSIHF
CDR3nt: TGTGCCAGCGGCTTGGGAAACAGCATACATTTT

abundance: -
v_gene: TRBV29-1
d_gene: -
j_gene: TRBJ2-1
CDR3aa: CSVEDWRNEYLF
CDR3nt: TGCAGCGTCGAGGACTGGCGGAATGAGTATCTCTTC

abundance: -
v_gene: TRBV30
d_gene: -
j_gene: TRBJ2-3
CDR3aa: CAWSPGTGTDTQYF
CDR3nt: TGTGCCTGGAGTCCGGGGACGGGCACAGATACGCAGTATTTT

abundance: -
v_gene: TRBV11-2
d_gene: -
j_gene: TRBJ2-2
CDR3aa: CASSAEYGERFF
CDR3nt: TGTGCTAGCAGCGCGGAGTACGGGGAGCGATTTTTT

abundance: -
v_gene: TRBV10-3
d_gene: -
j_gene: TRBJ2-5
CDR3aa: CAISESVTRQETEYF
CDR3nt: TGTGCCATCAGCGAGTCGGTTACCAGACAAGAGACCGAGTACTTC

abundance: -
v_gene: TRBV29-1
d_gene: -
j_gene: TRBJ2-1
CDR3aa: CSAHCGLHNYKEQFF
CDR3nt: TGCAGCGCACATTGCGGACTACACAACTACAAAGAGCAGTTCTTC

abundance: many
v_gene: TRBV29-1
d_gene: -
j_gene: TRBJ2-1
CDR3aa: CSVDQNEQLF
CDR3nt: TGCAGCGTGGATCAAAATGAGCAGCTCTTC

abundance: -
v_gene: TRBV6-5
d_gene: -
j_gene: TRBJ1-1
CDR3aa: CPSSLSTGTGAIF
CDR3nt: TGTCCCAGCAGTTTAAGTACAGGCACTGGGGCTATCTTT

abundance: -
v_gene: TRBV5-4
d_gene: TRBD1
j_gene: TRBJ2-5
CDR3aa: CVSSPGQGGEETQYF
CDR3nt: TGTGTCAGCAGTCCGGGACAGGGAGGGGAAGAGACCCAGTACTTC

abundance: -
v_gene: TRBV4-3
d_gene: TRBD2
j_gene: TRBJ2-2
CDR3aa: CASSQGRAGGPGELFF
CDR3nt: TGCGCCAGCAGCCAAGGGAGAGCGGGAGGTCCCGGGGAGCTGTTTTTT

abundance: -
v_gene: TRBV6-2/TRBV6-3
d_gene: -
j_gene: TRBJ2-6
CDR3aa: CASSYNGLGANVLTF
CDR3nt: TGTGCCAGCAGTTACAATGGGCTTGGGGCCAACGTCTTGACTTTC

abundance: once
v_gene: TRBV4-1
d_gene: TRBD2
j_gene: TRBJ2-2
CDR3aa: CASSLAGDLIRELFF
CDR3nt: TGTGCCAGCAGTCTAGCGGGAGATCTCATCAGGGAGCTGTTTTTT

abundance: medium-sized
v_gene: TRBV12-3/TRBV12-4
d_gene: -
j_gene: TRBJ1-2
CDR3aa: CASTQGERGFGYTF
CDR3nt: TGTGCCAGCACCCAAGGGGAAAGGGGATTTGGCTACACCTTC